This TCR beta chain originates from a study of T-cell reconstitution after alpha-beta-depleted transplantation in children. General study points: Several hundred rapidly expanded clones from non-depleted graft cells reportedly supplied alpha-beta T cells about two months post-transplant.

This CDR3 has 12 residues. The V end was cut by 6 bases, the J end by 6 bases, with 12 bases between. CDR1 and CDR2 (germline): MDHEN, SYDVKM. Unique molecular identifiers featured in how the TCRbeta library was prepared. TCRdb reanalysed the PCR reads using MiXCR and keeps one entry per CDR3 protein. The sample lists hundreds of thousands of distinct CDR3 sequences, under 15% occurring once. As to this clonotype: The target antigen is unknown.

The sequencing here drew on PBMCs, mostly from graft donor cells, taken 360 days after TCRalphabeta/CD19-depleted stem cell transplant. The origin of this receptor is a male patient aged 10 to 17 who had a stem cell transplant for acute myeloid leukemia, so the T cells may come from the graft donor. This sequence joins TRBV28 and TRBJ2-7; the D is unclear. The CDR3 bases are TGTGCCAGCAGCATTAGGATCGGCGAGCAGTACTTC. Amino acid sequence: CASSIRIGEQYF.